Each of the 22 T cell receptor beta chains below was sequenced from the same sample in a study of metastatic and nonmetastatic thyroid tumors. All patients were treatment-naive before thyroid surgery. TCRdb re-clonotyped the PCR reads through MiXCR. The top ten hold over 7.5% of the sample, which has around 40,000 clones, approximately 13% seen once. Input material: blood. These receptors originate from a female donor with papillary thyroid cancer or a benign thyroid nodule (not recorded which). Some clones in this sample may be carry-over from other donors' samples.

Note on this clone: This may arise from a read error, as a much more abundant clone is one base away. The CDR3 sequence: CASSPRTLETQYF. The DNA for the CDR3 is TGTGCTAGCAGCCCCAGGACACTAGAGACCCAGTACTTC. The chain uses TRBV7-7 and TRBJ2-5; D may be TRBD1 (5 bases). This CDR3 comprises 13 residues. Germline V lookup: CDR1 SSHAT, CDR2 FNYEAQ (reference sequence).

This clone was recorded many times. The CDR3 DNA reads TGCGCCAGCAGCTACCCCGAAGAGACCCAGTACTTC. Amino acid sequence: CASSYPEETQYF. This rearrangement joins TRBV5-1 to TRBJ2-5; D not resolved. The CDR3 totals 12 residues. With 3 bases removed from V and 3 bases from J, the gap between germline ends came to 6 bases. Germline CDR1 SGHRS, CDR2 YFSETQ.

This clone was seen many times. The J gene is TRBJ2-7, the V gene TRBV4-1, with D maybe TRBD2 (6 bases). Per the germline V gene, CDR1 is MGHRA and CDR2 is YSYEKL. The V end was cut by 0 bases, the J end by 7 bases, with 19 bases between. The CDR3 runs to 16 residues. CDR3 residues: CASSQDWPGVTREQYF. The CDR3 DNA follows: TGCGCCAGCAGCCAAGATTGGCCGGGAGTAACGCGGGAGCAGTACTTC.

This clone was detected ten times or more. V usage is TRBV3-1 and J usage is TRBJ1-3, with D maybe TRBD1 (5 bases). The CDR3 is 16 residues long. CDR1 LGHDT and CDR2 YNNKEL come from the germline V gene (reference sequence). The V and J ends lost 2 bases and 0 bases respectively, with 11 bases between them. DNA for the CDR3: TGTGCCAGCAGCCAATTAAGGGGTGCCTCTGGAAACACCATATATTTT. Translated, it gives CASSQLRGASGNTIYF.

This clone was picked up a small number of times. The junction shows a germline mismatch at one end, possibly a read error. V gene TRBV20-1 combines with J gene TRBJ2-7, with a possible D match to TRBD1 (5 bases). This CDR3 contains 15 residues. From germline, CDR1 is DFQATT and CDR2 SNEGSKA (reference sequence). The CDR3 loop is CSARDHRRGGYDQYF. CDR3 sequence (DNA): TGCAGTGCTAGAGACCACAGGCGAGGTGGATACGATCAGTACTTC.

V and J are TRBV18 and TRBJ1-1; D gene uncertain. CDR1 is KGHSH and CDR2 is LQKENI in the germline V gene. Trimming cost V 6 bases and J 1 base, with 9 bases left between them. The CDR3 sequence is 13 residues long. The CDR3 DNA sequence: TGTGCCAGCTCGGGATTCAGGAACACTGAAGCTTTCTTT. Translating gives CASSGFRNTEAFF.

This clone appeared many times. This chain links TRBV18 with TRBJ2-7; D uncertain. This CDR3 spans 14 amino acids. Germline V gives CDR1 KGHSH, CDR2 LQKENI. V was trimmed by 3 bases and J by 5 bases, leaving 14 bases between them. The CDR3 is CASSPILGVDEQYF. The DNA of the CDR3 is TGTGCCAGCTCACCTATCCTAGGCGTTGACGAGCAGTACTTC.

As for this clone: One base away lies a much larger clone, so this may be a sequencing read error. V gene TRBV25-1 combines with J gene TRBJ1-1; tentative D call: TRBD1 (5 bases). Germline CDR1 is MGHDK and CDR2 is SYGVNS. V gave up 4 bases and J gave up 5 bases, with 17 bases separating them. There are 15 residues in the CDR3. The CDR3 DNA is TGTGCCAGCAGTGGACGGGACGGCCCGAAGACTGAAGCTTTCTTT. Its translation: CASSGRDGPKTEAFF. The entire variable domain, with the rest obtained from reference TRBV25-1 and TRBJ1-1, is as follows: EADIYQTPRYLVIGTGKKITLECSQTMGHDKMYWYQQDPGMELHLIHYSYGVNSTEKGDLSSESTVSRIRTEHFPLTLESARPSHTSQYLCASSGRDGPKTEAFFGQGTRLTVV.

This clone showed up many times. V gene TRBV28 combines with J gene TRBJ2-5, with 10 bases lining up with TRBD2. The trim removed 5 bases at V and 6 bases at J, leaving 21 bases unmatched. This CDR3 is 19 amino acids long. CDR1 MDHEN and CDR2 SYDVKM come from the germline V gene. CDR3 protein: CASSPLSPSGSAGGKTQYF. As DNA, the CDR3 is TGTGCCAGCAGTCCTCTTAGCCCTAGCGGGAGCGCCGGGGGGAAGACCCAGTACTTC.

This clone has just a few counts. The chain uses TRBV4-1 and TRBJ2-2; D remains ambiguous. Germline assignment: CDR1 MGHRA and CDR2 YSYEKL. Trimming took off 1 base at V and 6 bases at J, with 12 bases between the two ends. The CDR3 consists of 15 residues. The DNA of the CDR3 is TGCGCCAGCAGCCAAGGTAAGGGTTTGGCCGGGGAGCTGTTTTTT. This encodes CASSQGKGLAGELFF.

This clone showed up many times. The CDR3: CASSGPGSGRAEQYF. The CDR3 DNA follows: TGTGCCAGCAGTGGGCCGGGAAGCGGGAGGGCCGAGCAGTACTTC. The chain joins TRBV25-1 to TRBJ2-7; TRBD2 matches 10 bases. The CDR3 has 15 residues. Germline V gene sequence: CDR1 MGHDK, CDR2 SYGVNS. J was trimmed by 6 bases and V by 4 bases; bases with no gene match: 9.

This clone is a singleton in its sample. This chain joins TRBV20-1 and TRBJ2-7, with a possible D match to TRBD1 (6 bases). V was trimmed by 6 bases and J by 10 bases, leaving 25 bases between them. Germline V gene lookup returns CDR1 DFQATT and CDR2 SNEGSKA (reference sequence). This CDR3 has 14 amino acids. The CDR3 region has the DNA TGCAGTGCGCATCCGACAGGTGGGGTTGGGGATCAGTACTTC. Residues: CSAHPTGGVGDQYF.

The table lists this clone with many counts. Other DNA sequences in the sample encode the same CDR3. V gene TRBV20-1 combines with J gene TRBJ2-4, with TRBD2 as a possible D gene (6 bases). The CDR3 runs 16 residues. Trimming took off 0 bases at V and 0 bases at J, with 12 bases between the two ends. Germline CDR1 is DFQATT and CDR2 is SNEGSKA (reference sequence). CDR3 sequence reads: CSARDRDFVAKNIQYF. CDR3 sequence (DNA): TGCAGTGCTAGAGATAGGGACTTTGTAGCCAAAAACATTCAGTACTTC.

Worth noting for this clone: Being one base from a much bigger clone, this may be a read error. This rearrangement joins TRBV25-1 to TRBJ1-1; a weak D match, TRBD1 (5 bases). CDR1 is MGHDK, CDR2 SYGVNS, per germline. This CDR3 comprises 14 residues. CDR3: CASREDWGDTEAFF. CDR3 bases: TGTGCCAGCAGGGAGGATTGGGGCGACACTGAGGCTTTCTTT.

At least ten counts were recorded for this clone. The rearrangement joins TRBV20-1 to TRBJ2-7, with 16 bases that match TRBD2. V trimming: 6 bases; J trimming: 5 bases; junction bases outside the gene matches: 10. The germline CDR1 and CDR2 sequences are DFQATT and SNEGSKA (reference sequence). The CDR3 covers 16 residues. CDR3: CSALGLAGGPGNEQYF. The CDR3 bases are TGCAGTGCCCTGGGACTAGCGGGAGGGCCAGGGAACGAGCAGTACTTC.

This clone has ten or more counts. The chain links TRBV7-3 to TRBJ2-7; TRBD2 matches 10 bases. The CDR3 is 18 amino acids. Germline lookup yields CDR1 SGHTA and CDR2 FQGTGA. V lost 1 base to trimming and J lost 2 bases; unmatched junction nucleotides: 11. CDR3 in amino acids: CASSLIALLAGLTYEQYF. CDR3 DNA: TGTGCCAGCAGCTTAATCGCCTTACTAGCGGGATTGACCTACGAGCAGTACTTC.

About this clone itself: Other DNA sequences of this sample code for an identical CDR3. The V gene is TRBV2, the J gene TRBJ2-7, with D perhaps TRBD1 (6 bases). This CDR3 has 14 residues. V gave up 8 bases and J gave up 7 bases, with 21 bases separating them. The V gene's germline CDR1 is SNHLY and CDR2 FYNNEI. The CDR3 protein is CASGADSLGYEQYF. CDR3 nucleotides: TGTGCCAGCGGGGCGGACAGTCTGGGATATGAGCAGTACTTC.

This clone was counted at least ten times. The rearrangement links TRBV9 to TRBJ2-7, with 8 bases fitting TRBD2. Germline V gene sequence: CDR1 SGDLS, CDR2 YYNGEE. Unmatched junction bases numbered 12, after V lost 4 bases and J lost 3 bases. The CDR3 extends over 16 amino acids. The CDR3 reads CASSPRGAGEFYEQYF. The CDR3 region has the DNA TGTGCCAGCAGCCCTAGAGGAGCGGGAGAGTTCTACGAGCAGTACTTC.

This clone was seen more than once but under ten times. Compared with germline, one end of the junction differs, possibly owing to a read error. CDR3 coding DNA: TGTGCCAGTAAAGACGTCGCGAACACCGGGCAGCTGTTTTTT. Encoded protein: CASKDVANTGQLFF. The gene calls are TRBV19 and TRBJ2-2, with D unclear. CDR1 LNHDA and CDR2 SQIVND come from the germline V gene (reference sequence). CDR3 size: 14 residues.

Regarding this clone: Given the absence of the conserved phenylalanine or tryptophan at the CDR3 end, a read error is likely. The chain uses TRBV12-3 or TRBV12-4 and TRBJ2-2; D is perhaps TRBD2 (5 bases). V was shortened by 5 bases and J by 10 bases, with 14 bases between the two germline ends. The length of the CDR3 is 13 residues. The CDR3 bases are TGTGCCAGCAGTCACGGGGTCGGGGTGGAGCTGTTTCTT. Translating gives CASSHGVGVELFL.

This clone was seen ten or more times. The chain has TRBV5-1 and TRBJ1-4; D remains unclear. The V end was cut by 0 bases, the J end by 7 bases, with 10 bases between. CDR1 SGHRS and CDR2 YFSETQ come from the germline V gene. The CDR3 runs 14 residues. The CDR3 spells CASSLGGYGEKLFF. CDR3 coding DNA: TGCGCCAGCAGCTTGGGAGGGTACGGTGAAAAACTGTTTTTT.

This clone was recorded at least ten times. DNA for the CDR3: TGTGCCAGCAGTTCCTCCGGGACTCTCCTTTCCTACAATGAGCAGTTCTTC. Translating it yields CASSSSGTLLSYNEQFF. The J gene is TRBJ2-1, the V gene TRBV6-5, with D possibly TRBD2 on 6 matching bases. This CDR3 contains 17 residues. Germline assignment: CDR1 MNHEY and CDR2 SVGAGI. V lost 4 bases and J 1 base, leaving 17 bases between the germline ends.